These 28 T cell receptor beta chains were all obtained from the same sample, sequenced in a study of blood T cells in healthy people across ages (dated by TCRdb to about 2015). Library prep was done by 5' RACE. A second PCR of 7 to 11 cycles was performed with a sample-barcoded 5' primer and a J-beta primer mix. TCRdb handled the public reads itself, with Q25 trimming in fastp and clone calling in MiXCR, and kept productive beta chains. Rows merge per CDR3 protein into single entries with the most common DNA and genes. The sample table lists 1.5 million to 2 million distinct CDR3 sequences, 35% to 50% of them with a count of one. The ten largest account for approximately 22% of the sample. Sequenced material: blood. Receptor source: a human donor in good health.

This chain uses TRBV5-1 with TRBJ2-5; D is possibly TRBD1 or TRBD2 (5 bases each). The DNA end favors TRBJ2-7, so the J call may be wrong. This CDR3 is 13 amino acids long. In germline, CDR1 is SGHRS, CDR2 YFSETQ. The CDR3 region has the DNA TGCGCCAGCAGCCCGACTACAGGATTCGAGCAGTACTTC. Translating it yields CASSPTTGFEQYF.

This sequence joins TRBV28 and TRBJ1-2, with D possibly matching TRBD1 (5 bases). The V gene lost 0 bases and the J gene lost 8 bases, with 10 bases spanning the gap. The CDR3 extends over 13 amino acids. In germline, CDR1 is MDHEN, CDR2 SYDVKM. The CDR3, as DNA: TGTGCCAGCAGTTTATGGAGAGGGGAGGGCTACACCTTC. Its translation: CASSLWRGEGYTF.

Many counts were recorded for this clonotype. The V call is TRBV4-2, the J call TRBJ2-7; the match to TRBD1 covers 8 bases. The length of the CDR3 is 15 residues. The germline CDR1 and CDR2 sequences are LGHNA and YNFKEQ. V dropped 1 base and J dropped 2; count of bases not matched to a gene: 4. The CDR3 sequence is CASSQVLDRAYEQYF. The CDR3 nucleotides read TGTGCCAGCAGCCAAGTCTTGGACAGGGCCTACGAGCAGTACTTC.

A few counts support this clonotype. The gene calls are TRBV12-3 or TRBV12-4 and TRBJ2-5; either TRBD1 or TRBD2 may supply D (5 bases each). V was clipped by 2 bases and J by 3 bases, with 16 bases between them. This CDR3 has 16 amino acids. The CDR3 DNA is TGTGCCAGCAGTTTAAATTCCGGGACCAGTAAAGAGACCCAGTACTTC. It is translated as CASSLNSGTSKETQYF.

Only a few counts were recorded for this clonotype. This sequence joins TRBV12-3 or TRBV12-4 and TRBJ2-5; 7 bases line up with TRBD2. This CDR3 region has 14 residues. V was clipped by 7 bases and J by 3 bases; unmatched bases: 8. CDR3 protein: CASTRDYSKETQYF. Here the CDR3 DNA reads TGTGCCAGCACCCGGGACTATTCTAAAGAGACCCAGTACTTC.

This clonotype has more than one count but fewer than ten. The chain links TRBV7-2 to TRBJ1-5; D possibly corresponds to TRBD1 (6 bases). With 5 bases removed from V and 0 bases from J, the gap between germline ends came to 17 bases. The CDR3 has 17 residues. Germline lookup yields CDR1 SGHTA and CDR2 FQGNSA. CDR3 DNA sequence: TGTGCCAGCAGCGCAGGGGCTAGGGGGTATAGCAATCAGCCCCAGCATTTT. This gives the protein CASSAGARGYSNQPQHF.

The chain recombines TRBV7-9 with TRBJ2-1; 7 bases match TRBD1. CDR1 and CDR2 (germline): SEHNR, FQNEAQ (reference sequence). The CDR3 spans 16 residues. J gave up 5 bases and V 5 bases, and 12 bases lay outside the gene matches. The CDR3 DNA follows: TGTGCCAGCAGCCACGGAGACAGGGTTGGACACAATGAGCAGTTCTTC. Encoded protein: CASSHGDRVGHNEQFF.

The chain links TRBV11-1 to TRBJ1-2, with D maybe TRBD1 (6 bases). Germline V gene lookup returns CDR1 SGHAT and CDR2 FQDESV (reference sequence). The CDR3 contains 16 residues. V gave up 5 bases and J gave up 0 bases, with 16 bases separating them. CDR3 in amino acids: CASSVPGHIANYGYTF. The CDR3 DNA reads TGTGCCAGCAGCGTGCCGGGACACATAGCTAACTATGGCTACACCTTC.

The rearrangement uses TRBV29-1 and TRBJ2-5; a possible D gene is TRBD2 (6 bases). CDR1 is SQVTM, CDR2 ANQGSEA, per germline. V was pared by 4 bases and J by 5 bases, with 14 bases between. CDR3 length equals 13 residues. CDR3 residues: CSVALGGEETQYF. The CDR3 region has the DNA TGCAGCGTTGCGTTGGGGGGTGAGGAGACCCAGTACTTC.

CDR3 residues: CASSPGLGTPYEQYF. CDR3 in DNA: TGTGCCAGCAGCCCGGGACTAGGGACTCCCTACGAGCAGTACTTC. The chain employs TRBV7-2 and TRBJ2-4; TRBD2 aligns across 8 bases. The J call is in doubt because the DNA end fits TRBJ2-7 better. The CDR3 contains 15 residues. Per the germline V gene, CDR1 is SGHTA and CDR2 is FQGNSA.

This clonotype was picked up a small number of times. The J gene is TRBJ2-7, the V gene TRBV29-1; no definite D call. The length of the CDR3 is 12 residues. Trimming shortened V by 1 base and J by 5 bases, and 9 bases separated the two germline ends. The germline CDR1 and CDR2 sequences are SQVTM and ANQGSEA. CDR3 in amino acids: CSVEVSGNEQYF. Here the CDR3 DNA reads TGCAGCGTTGAAGTGAGTGGGAACGAGCAGTACTTC.

This clonotype was seen only a few times. The CDR3 DNA sequence: TGTGCCAGCAGTTTCGAGGGGTTCGGCAATCAGCCCCAGCATTTT. Amino acid sequence: CASSFEGFGNQPQHF. The rearrangement links TRBV6-2 or TRBV6-3 to TRBJ1-5; D may be TRBD1 (5 bases). V was pared by 4 bases and J by 2 bases, with 12 bases between. Germline CDR1 and CDR2: MNHEY and SVGEGT. This CDR3 spans 15 amino acids.

The V gene is TRBV3-1, the J gene TRBJ1-2, with 7 bases lining up with TRBD1. The CDR3 consists of 15 residues. Germline assignment: CDR1 LGHDT and CDR2 YNNKEL (reference sequence). The ends lost 1 base at V and 4 bases at J; junction bases unmatched: 6. In DNA, the CDR3 is TGTGCCAGCAGCCAAGGTCACAGGGGACTCTATGGCTACACCTTC. Translated: CASSQGHRGLYGYTF.

CDR3 coding DNA: TGTGCCAGCAGCTCTCGGACAGACCGAGTAGGGAATGAGCAGTTCTTC. Translation: CASSSRTDRVGNEQFF. The chain joins TRBV7-2 to TRBJ2-1, with D perhaps TRBD1 (6 bases). The length of the CDR3 is 16 residues. Trimming removed 4 bases at V and 7 bases at J, with 20 bases between. The germline V gene has CDR1 SGHTA and CDR2 FQGNSA.

This clonotype has only a few counts. The V call is TRBV2, the J call TRBJ2-5; D possibly corresponds to TRBD1 (5 bases). This CDR3 contains 14 residues. Trimming stripped 6 bases from V and 0 bases from J, with 11 bases between. The V gene's germline CDR1 is SNHLY and CDR2 FYNNEI. CDR3: CASSRTMYQETQYF. The CDR3 DNA reads TGTGCCAGCAGCAGGACAATGTACCAAGAGACCCAGTACTTC.

This clonotype has a handful of counts. This chain connects TRBV12-3 or TRBV12-4 to TRBJ1-4; 7 bases are a match to TRBD1. The V and J ends lost 5 bases and 0 bases, in that order; junction bases with no gene match: 12. The CDR3 contains 18 residues. CDR3 sequence reads: CASSPTFLQGSTNEKLFF. The CDR3 nucleotides are TGTGCCAGCAGTCCGACGTTCCTACAGGGGTCAACTAATGAAAAACTGTTTTTT.

The gene calls are TRBV7-2 and TRBJ2-1; D might be TRBD2 (6 bases). Germline V CDR1 and CDR2: SGHTA, FQGNSA. V was pared by 1 base and J by 13 bases, with 17 bases between. The CDR3 contains 14 residues. CDR3 amino acids: CASSLEGLGETQFF. The CDR3 region has the DNA TGTGCCAGCAGCTTAGAGGGACTTGGAGAGACCCAGTTCTTC.

There are a few counts of this clonotype. The CDR3 sequence: CAISESSLGAGTDTQYF. CDR3 in DNA: TGTGCCATCAGTGAGTCCAGCCTGGGGGCGGGCACAGATACGCAGTATTTT. The chain is built from TRBV10-3 and TRBJ2-3; D possibly corresponds to TRBD1 (6 bases). V shed 0 bases and J shed 1 base, with 14 bases lying between them. CDR1 is ENHRY, CDR2 SYGVKD, per germline. The length of the CDR3 is 17 residues.

The rearrangement links TRBV20-1 to TRBJ1-2; 7 bases line up with TRBD1. Germline CDR1 and CDR2: DFQATT and SNEGSKA (reference sequence). The length of the CDR3 is 14 residues. The trim removed 1 base at V and 7 bases at J, leaving 9 bases unmatched. The CDR3 is CSARGPQGFFGYTF. The CDR3 bases are TGCAGTGCTAGAGGGCCACAGGGGTTTTTTGGCTACACCTTC.

V is TRBV6-5 and J is TRBJ1-2; D unclear. Trimming took off 1 base at V and 4 bases at J, with 16 bases between the two ends. The CDR3 runs 16 residues. Per the germline V gene, CDR1 is MNHEY and CDR2 is SVGAGI. The CDR3 protein is CASSYFPTAPLYGYTF. CDR3 DNA sequence: TGTGCCAGCAGTTACTTCCCTACAGCCCCCCTCTATGGCTACACCTTC.

V and J are TRBV6-5 and TRBJ2-3; D is perhaps TRBD2 (6 bases). Per the germline V gene, CDR1 is MNHEY and CDR2 is SVGAGI. Trimming shortened V by 6 bases and J by 4 bases, and 14 bases separated the two germline ends. The CDR3 has 14 amino acids. In DNA form, the CDR3 reads TGTGCCAGCAGACTCGGGTTAGCGGCAGATACGCAGTATTTT. The encoded protein is CASRLGLAADTQYF.

Details on this clonotype: An end of the junction does not agree with germline; a read error may underlie this. This rearrangement joins TRBV20-1 to TRBJ2-3, with TRBD1 identical over 8 bases. CDR1 is DFQATT, CDR2 SNEGSKA, per germline (reference sequence). CDR3 length: 15 amino acids. DNA of the CDR3: TGCAGTGCCTTAGATCCAGGGGGCTACACAGGTACGCAGTATTTT. Its protein is CSALDPGGYTGTQYF.

The chain employs TRBV5-1 and TRBJ2-3, with D hard to call. This CDR3 is 18 amino acids long. CDR1 is SGHRS, CDR2 YFSETQ, per germline. V was trimmed by 0 bases and J by 0 bases, leaving 17 bases between them. The CDR3 loop is CASSLVKIAVDSTDTQYF. CDR3 DNA sequence: TGCGCCAGCAGCTTGGTGAAAATAGCTGTTGACAGCACAGATACGCAGTATTTT.

This rearrangement joins TRBV9 to TRBJ2-5, with 9 bases fitting TRBD1. V lost 2 bases, J lost 1 base, and 6 bases stayed unmatched. This CDR3 is built from 16 residues. Per the germline V gene, CDR1 is SGDLS and CDR2 is YYNGEE. The CDR3 region has the DNA TGTGCCAGCAGCGTTGAAGGGACAGGGCCCCAAGAGACCCAGTACTTC. This translates into CASSVEGTGPQETQYF.

The sample holds one count of this clonotype. The V and J genes are TRBV7-3 and TRBJ2-1, with TRBD1 matching over 7 bases. CDR1 and CDR2 from the germline V gene are SGHTA and FQGTGA. The ends lost 4 bases at V and 1 base at J; junction bases unmatched: 10. There are 17 residues in the CDR3. The CDR3 is CASSSTPGTESYNEQFF. The CDR3 DNA follows: TGTGCCAGCAGCTCCACCCCCGGGACAGAGTCCTACAATGAGCAGTTCTTC.

This sequence joins TRBV3-1 and TRBJ2-5; D might be TRBD1 (7 bases). Germline CDR1 and CDR2: LGHDT and YNNKEL (reference sequence). The V gene lost 7 bases and the J gene lost 4 bases, with 13 bases spanning the gap. CDR3 length equals 13 residues. The CDR3 DNA follows: TGTGCCAGCATCTCAGGGGGAGGAGAGACCCAGTACTTC. Its protein product is CASISGGGETQYF.

The table lists this clonotype with a few counts. The V and J genes are TRBV29-1 and TRBJ1-2; D gene uncertain. CDR3 size: 12 residues. The germline CDR1 and CDR2 sequences are SQVTM and ANQGSEA. The CDR3 is CSAHLGIYGYTF. Here the CDR3 DNA reads TGCAGTGCCCATTTGGGGATCTATGGCTACACCTTC.

V gene TRBV6-2 or TRBV6-3 combines with J gene TRBJ2-7; 8 positions agree with TRBD1. Trimming took 0 bases from V and 2 from J; bases not matched to a gene: 9. CDR1 is MNHEY and CDR2 is SVGEGT in the germline V gene. The CDR3 runs 17 residues. For the CDR3, the DNA is TGTGCCAGCAGTTACTCGGCGGACAGGGTGATAACCTACGAGCAGTACTTC. Its translation is CASSYSADRVITYEQYF.